This entry features one T cell receptor (beta chain) sequence. This entry is derived from a study of cytomegalovirus exposure and HLA in healthy donors. In germline, CDR1 is SQVTM, CDR2 ANQGSEA. The CDR3 consists of 15 residues. Trimming at V came to 4 bases and at J to 2 bases, leaving 8 bases not matched to a gene. Primers for the PCR totalled 60 Vbeta and 13 Jbeta. Profiling relied on immunoSEQ multiplex PCR, and the TCRdb table lists in-frame clones only, not all of them. The table lists 120,000 to 150,000 clones, nearly 90% of them singletons. Sequencing was done on a sample of PBMCs. This chain joins TRBV29-1 and TRBJ2-1; 7 bases line up with TRBD1. The TCR was taken from a middle-aged woman in good health and CMV-seronegative. Written as DNA, the CDR3 is TGCAGCGTTGGTAGGGACAGCAGACCCTACAATGAGCAGTTCTTC. The encoded protein is CSVGRDSRPYNEQFF.